These 28 T cell receptor beta chains share one sample of origin, sequenced in a study of OX40 agonist ivuxolimab in advanced cancers. Sequenced by immunoSEQ multiplex PCR; TCRdb stores in-frame clones only, minus some. The repertoire holds about 69,000 clones, roughly 80% seen once, with around 8% in the top ten. Sequencing was performed on CD4+ or CD8+ T cells sorted from blood, taken in a trial of the OX40 agonist ivuxolimab. Receptor source: an adult with an advanced solid tumor such as melanoma, head and neck, liver or kidney cancer.

The chain uses TRBV4-1 and TRBJ2-5; 12 bases are shared with TRBD2. The end of the DNA aligns better with TRBJ2-7, so the J call may be wrong. Germline V gene sequence: CDR1 MGHRA, CDR2 YSYEKL. This CDR3 is 15 amino acids long. DNA for the CDR3: TGCGCCAGCAGCCGGACACTAGCGGGGGGTTACGAGCAGTACTTC. Translation gives CASSRTLAGGYEQYF.

The CDR3 region is CASSLGRGGSNYGYTF. CDR3 in DNA: TGTGCCAGCAGCTTAGGTAGAGGGGGCTCGAACTATGGCTACACCTTC. The chain uses TRBV2 and TRBJ1-2, with 7 bases that match TRBD1. This CDR3 spans 16 amino acids. V lost 6 bases and J lost 2; bases outside the gene matches: 12. In germline, CDR1 is SNHLY, CDR2 FYNNEI.

The chain recombines TRBV4-2 with TRBJ2-7, with 8 positions matching TRBD1. The V gene end was trimmed by 4 bases and the J gene end by 5 bases; junction bases not matched to a gene: 10. Per the germline V gene, CDR1 is LGHNA and CDR2 is YNFKEQ. The length of the CDR3 is 15 residues. Written as DNA, the CDR3 is TGTGCCAGCAGCCGGGGAACAGGGGGTCTTGACGAGCAGTACTTC. Amino acids: CASSRGTGGLDEQYF.

Concerning this clone itself: This same CDR3 is encoded by further DNA sequences in the sample. The chain joins TRBV6-1 to TRBJ1-1; no definite D call. This CDR3 has 12 amino acids. Per germline, CDR1 MNHNS and CDR2 SASEGT. The germline V and J ends were trimmed by 1 base and 5 bases, with 5 bases remaining between them. Here the CDR3 reads CASSEVRTEAFF. In DNA, the CDR3 is TGTGCCAGCAGTGAAGTGAGGACTGAAGCTTTCTTT.

The V call is TRBV6-6, the J call TRBJ2-1, with D uncertain. CDR3 length: 13 amino acids. Deletions cut 0 bases from V and 5 bases from J, with 5 bases between. Per the germline V gene, CDR1 is MNHNY and CDR2 is SVGAGI (reference sequence). The CDR3 is CASSYSLNNEQFF. Here the CDR3 DNA reads TGTGCCAGCAGTTACTCCCTGAACAATGAGCAGTTCTTC.

The CDR3 coding sequence is TGTGCCAGCAGTGGGACGGTTGGTGGGGGCCTCGCTTTCTTT. Translated, it gives CASSGTVGGGLAFF. The V gene is TRBV2, the J gene TRBJ1-1; tentatively, D is TRBD1 (6 bases). Trimming stripped 4 bases from V and 11 bases from J, with 20 bases between. The CDR3 extends over 14 amino acids. CDR1 and CDR2 (germline): SNHLY, FYNNEI. The variable domain in full, completed from reference TRBV2 and TRBJ1-1, reads EPEVTQTPSHQVTQMGQEVILRCVPISNHLYFYWYRQILGQKVEFLVSFYNNEISEKSEIFDDQFSVERPDGSNFTLKIRSTKLEDSAMYFCASSGTVGGGLAFFGQGTRLTVV.

CDR3: CASSLPAPSGELFF. In DNA, the CDR3 is TGCGCCAGCAGCCTTCCGGCCCCCAGCGGGGAGCTGTTTTTT. The V gene is TRBV4-1, the J gene TRBJ2-2; D remains unclear. Germline CDR1 is MGHRA and CDR2 is YSYEKL. The CDR3 loop spans 14 amino acids. V shed 4 bases and J shed 7 bases, with 13 bases lying between them.

The V gene is TRBV28, the J gene TRBJ1-4; 8 nucleotides line up with TRBD1. The V segment lost 5 bases and the J segment 8 bases; nucleotides outside the gene matches: 10. Germline loops: CDR1 MDHEN, CDR2 SYDVKM. The CDR3 runs to 15 residues. The CDR3 region has the DNA TGTGCCAGCAGTCTCTCAGGGGGCACTGAGGAAAAACTGTTTTTT. Translation gives CASSLSGGTEEKLFF. Full variable domain (missing parts from reference TRBV28 and TRBJ1-4): DVKVTQSSRYLVKRTGEKVFLECVQDMDHENMFWYRQDPGLGLRLIYFSYDVKMKEKGDIPEGYSVSREKKERFSLILESASTNQTSMYLCASSLSGGTEEKLFFGSGTQLSVL.

The chain has TRBV4-1 and TRBJ2-1, with 9 nucleotides matching TRBD2. Germline CDR1 MGHRA, CDR2 YSYEKL. V lost 0 bases to trimming and J lost 0 bases; unmatched junction nucleotides: 6. The CDR3 extends over 18 amino acids. The CDR3 reads CASSQDSGTSISYNEQFF. In nucleotides, the CDR3 is TGCGCCAGCAGCCAAGATTCCGGGACTAGCATCTCCTACAATGAGCAGTTCTTC.

The V gene is TRBV28, the J gene TRBJ1-2; D is unresolved. Germline assignment: CDR1 MDHEN and CDR2 SYDVKM. Trimming shortened V by 0 bases and J by 7 bases, and 6 bases separated the two germline ends. The length of the CDR3 is 12 residues. DNA for the CDR3: TGTGCCAGCAGTTTATGGAATACTGGCTACACCTTC. It is translated as CASSLWNTGYTF.

The V call is TRBV19, the J call TRBJ1-3; D is undetermined. The CDR3 extends over 14 amino acids. V shed 6 bases and J shed 1 base, with 10 bases lying between them. CDR1 is LNHDA, CDR2 SQIVND, per germline (reference sequence). This CDR3 reads CASRIADSGNTIYF. DNA for the CDR3: TGTGCCAGTAGGATCGCAGATTCTGGAAACACCATATATTTT.

The V gene is TRBV2, the J gene TRBJ2-3; 12 bases are a match to TRBD2. This CDR3 has 16 residues. The J segment lost 5 bases and the V segment lost 5 bases, leaving 8 bases of the junction unmatched. The V gene's germline CDR1 is SNHLY and CDR2 FYNNEI. The CDR3 loop reads CASSKLAGGLGDTQYF. The CDR3, as DNA: TGTGCCAGCAGTAAACTAGCGGGGGGACTCGGAGATACGCAGTATTTT.

The rearrangement joins TRBV5-1 to TRBJ2-7; 9 bases are a match to TRBD2. Germline values: CDR1 SGHRS, CDR2 YFSETQ. CDR3 length equals 15 residues. V lost 4 bases and J lost 5; bases outside the gene matches: 10. The CDR3 sequence: CASSDFSGSRHEQYF. CDR3 DNA: TGCGCCAGCAGCGACTTTAGCGGGAGTAGGCACGAGCAGTACTTC.

This chain links TRBV4-3 with TRBJ2-7; 8 positions agree with TRBD2. Germline-derived CDR1 and CDR2 are LGHNA and YSLEER. The CDR3 sequence is 17 residues long. V was pared by 0 bases and J by 0 bases, with 7 bases of the junction left unmatched. The CDR3 sequence is CASSQELGSGGSYEQYF. The CDR3 bases are TGCGCCAGCAGCCAAGAATTGGGCAGCGGGGGCTCCTACGAGCAGTACTTC.

The rearrangement links TRBV27 to TRBJ2-5; D tentatively reads TRBD1 or TRBD2 (5 bases each). The CDR3 contains 15 residues. Trimming pared 4 bases from V and 3 bases from J, leaving 15 bases between. CDR1 and CDR2 (germline): MNHEY, SMNVEV (reference sequence). The CDR3 nucleotides read TGTGCCAGCAGTTCCCCTGGGACCTACGAAGAGACCCAGTACTTC. This encodes CASSSPGTYEETQYF.

The rearrangement joins TRBV7-9 to TRBJ2-3; D not certain. Germline V gene sequence: CDR1 SEHNR, CDR2 FQNEAQ (reference sequence). The CDR3 has 12 amino acids. The V end lost 4 bases, the J end lost 3 bases, and 5 bases lay between the germline ends. CDR3 sequence: CASSYTTDTQYF. The DNA for the CDR3 is TGTGCCAGCAGCTATACTACAGATACGCAGTATTTT.

The chain recombines TRBV9 with TRBJ2-5, with TRBD1 matching 7 bases. The germline V gene has CDR1 SGDLS and CDR2 YYNGEE. The V gene end was trimmed by 4 bases and the J gene end by 1 base; junction bases not matched to a gene: 10. The CDR3 contains 16 residues. CDR3 protein: CASSRTGQTRQETQYF. DNA for the CDR3: TGTGCCAGCAGCAGAACGGGACAGACACGCCAAGAGACCCAGTACTTC.

This clone was seen a few times. This rearrangement joins TRBV6-1 to TRBJ2-1, with TRBD2 matching over 7 bases. The germline CDR1 and CDR2 sequences are MNHNS and SASEGT. V trimming: 4 bases; J trimming: 0 bases; junction bases outside the gene matches: 9. CDR3 length equals 17 residues. The CDR3 bases are TGTGCCAGCAGTGCTAGCGGAGGGGTTAGCTCCTACAATGAGCAGTTCTTC. It specifies CASSASGGVSSYNEQFF.

Details on this clone: This CDR3 is also generated by other DNA sequences in the sample. V usage is TRBV19 and J usage is TRBJ2-3; no clear D gene. Germline V lookup: CDR1 LNHDA, CDR2 SQIVND (reference sequence). The CDR3 runs to 12 residues. Between the trimmed V and J ends, which lost 6 bases and 0 bases, there was a span of 4 bases. The CDR3 reads CASSGSTDTQYF. DNA for the CDR3: TGTGCCAGTAGCGGTAGCACAGATACGCAGTATTTT.

This clone was found once. The junction does not match germline at one end; this may be a read error. The same CDR3 is also encoded by other DNA sequences in this sample. The chain recombines TRBV7-9 with TRBJ1-2; tentative D call: TRBD1 (5 bases). CDR1 and CDR2 from the germline V gene are SEHNR and FQNEAQ (reference sequence). The CDR3 has 14 residues. CDR3: CASSLSGVNYGYTF. The CDR3 DNA is TGCGCCAGCAGCCTCTCGGGGGTTAACTATGGCTACACCTTC.

The chain carries TRBV11-2 and TRBJ2-1; TRBD2 matches at 9 bases. This CDR3 is built from 16 residues. Germline V gene sequence: CDR1 SGHAT, CDR2 FQNNGV. V lost 3 bases to trimming and J lost 5 bases; unmatched junction nucleotides: 8. CDR3 sequence (DNA): TGTGCCAGCAGCTTTTATCTAGCGGGGACGAACAATGAGCAGTTCTTC. It encodes CASSFYLAGTNNEQFF.

The V gene is TRBV5-8, the J gene TRBJ2-7; D may correspond to TRBD1 or TRBD2 (5 bases each). The CDR3 covers 13 residues. Germline values: CDR1 SGHTS, CDR2 YDEGEE. Trimming took 4 bases from V and 3 from J, leaving 11 bases between them. CDR3: CASSQGRLYEQYF. The CDR3, as DNA: TGTGCCAGCAGCCAGGGACGGCTCTACGAGCAGTACTTC.

This chain joins TRBV27 and TRBJ2-3; 10 nucleotides align to TRBD2. V lost 5 bases to trimming and J lost 4 bases; unmatched junction nucleotides: 6. This CDR3 contains 15 residues. The V gene's germline CDR1 is MNHEY and CDR2 SMNVEV (reference sequence). The chain's CDR3 is CASSLSGRAPDTQYF. Here the CDR3 DNA reads TGTGCCAGCAGTCTAAGCGGGAGGGCCCCAGATACGCAGTATTTT.

In this sample, this clone turned up a few times. Other DNA sequences in this sample translate to the same CDR3. The chain links TRBV11-3 to TRBJ2-3; D is unclear. The CDR3 spans 14 residues. Per germline, CDR1 SGHNT and CDR2 YENEEA. Trimming cost V 6 bases and J 0 bases, with 10 bases left between them. The CDR3 protein is CASSLTTSTDTQYF. CDR3 DNA sequence: TGTGCCAGCAGTTTGACAACTAGCACAGATACGCAGTATTTT.

The sample holds a few counts of this clone. The J gene is TRBJ2-7, the V gene TRBV10-3, with 9 bases that match TRBD1. The length of the CDR3 is 15 residues. Trimming cost V 5 bases and J 5 bases; bases outside gene matches: 10. Per germline, CDR1 ENHRY and CDR2 SYGVKD. CDR3 nucleotides: TGTGCCATCAGTTCACCGGGACAGGGTTCCAACGAGCAGTACTTC. Translated: CAISSPGQGSNEQYF.

The chain links TRBV29-1 to TRBJ1-2; perhaps TRBD1 as D (6 bases). Trimming removed 0 bases at V and 4 bases at J, with 15 bases between. Germline V gene lookup returns CDR1 SQVTM and CDR2 ANQGSEA. CDR3 size: 15 residues. CDR3 sequence reads: CSVEDSWDTLYGYTF. In nucleotides, the CDR3 is TGCAGCGTTGAAGATTCGTGGGACACCCTCTATGGCTACACCTTC.

The rearrangement joins TRBV25-1 to TRBJ2-5, with D uncertain. V lost 8 bases, J lost 3 bases, and 10 bases lay in between. Per germline, CDR1 MGHDK and CDR2 SYGVNS. This CDR3 has 12 residues. The CDR3 sequence: CASSKAEETQYF. CDR3 coding DNA: TGTGCCAGCTCTAAGGCGGAAGAGACCCAGTACTTC.

This clone has only a few counts. This rearrangement joins TRBV5-6 to TRBJ1-2, with D hard to call. There are 13 residues in the CDR3. The V and J ends lost 0 bases and 1 base respectively, with 4 bases between them. Germline values: CDR1 SGHDT, CDR2 YYEEEE. The CDR3 nucleotides read TGTGCCAGCAGCTTGGCTGATAACTATGGCTACACCTTC. It yields the protein CASSLADNYGYTF.